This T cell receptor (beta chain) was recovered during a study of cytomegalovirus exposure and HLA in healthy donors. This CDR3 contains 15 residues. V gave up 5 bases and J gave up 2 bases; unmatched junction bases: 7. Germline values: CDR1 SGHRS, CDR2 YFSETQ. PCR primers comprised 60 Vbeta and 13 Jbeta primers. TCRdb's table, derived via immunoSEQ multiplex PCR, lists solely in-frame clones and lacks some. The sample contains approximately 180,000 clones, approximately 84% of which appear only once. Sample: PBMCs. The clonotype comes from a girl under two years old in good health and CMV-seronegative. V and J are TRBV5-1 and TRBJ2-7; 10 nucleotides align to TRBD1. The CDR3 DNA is TGCGCCAGCAGGGCGACCGGGACAGGGGCCTACGAGCAGTACTTC. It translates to CASRATGTGAYEQYF.